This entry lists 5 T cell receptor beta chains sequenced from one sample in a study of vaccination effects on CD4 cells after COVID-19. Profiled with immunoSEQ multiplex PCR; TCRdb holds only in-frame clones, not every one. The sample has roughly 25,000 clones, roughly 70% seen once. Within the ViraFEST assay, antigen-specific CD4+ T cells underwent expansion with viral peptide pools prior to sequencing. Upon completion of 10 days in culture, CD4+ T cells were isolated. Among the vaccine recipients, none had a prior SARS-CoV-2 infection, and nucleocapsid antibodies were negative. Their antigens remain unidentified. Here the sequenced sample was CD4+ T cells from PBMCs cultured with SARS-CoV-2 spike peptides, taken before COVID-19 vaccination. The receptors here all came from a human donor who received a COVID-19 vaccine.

Written as DNA, the CDR3 is TGTGCCACCAGCGGACAAGGACAGGGGAATGAAAAACTGTTTTTT. Its protein product is CATSGQGQGNEKLFF. The chain combines TRBV15 with TRBJ1-4; 9 nucleotides agree with TRBD1. V shed 5 bases and J 5 bases; nucleotides not matched to a gene: 6. CDR3 length: 15 amino acids. The germline CDR1 and CDR2 sequences are LNHNV and YYDKDF (reference sequence).

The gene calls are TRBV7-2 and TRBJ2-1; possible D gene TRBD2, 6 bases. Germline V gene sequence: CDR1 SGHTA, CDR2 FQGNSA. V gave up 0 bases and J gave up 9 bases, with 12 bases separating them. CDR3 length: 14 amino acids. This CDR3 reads CASSLAWRAGEQFF. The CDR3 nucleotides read TGTGCCAGCAGCTTAGCGTGGAGGGCGGGTGAGCAGTTCTTC.

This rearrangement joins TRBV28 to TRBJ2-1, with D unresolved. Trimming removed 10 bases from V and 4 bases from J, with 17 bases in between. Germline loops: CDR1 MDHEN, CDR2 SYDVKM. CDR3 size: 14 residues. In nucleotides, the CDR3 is TGTGCCACTTTTCGCTCAGACGGTTACAATGAGCAGTTCTTC. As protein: CATFRSDGYNEQFF.

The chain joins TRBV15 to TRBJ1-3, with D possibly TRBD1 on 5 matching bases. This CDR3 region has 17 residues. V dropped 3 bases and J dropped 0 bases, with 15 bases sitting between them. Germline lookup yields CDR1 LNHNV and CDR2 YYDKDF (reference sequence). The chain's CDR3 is CATSRGQNGHSGNTIYF. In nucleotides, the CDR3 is TGTGCCACCAGCAGGGGGCAAAACGGTCACTCTGGAAACACCATATATTTT.

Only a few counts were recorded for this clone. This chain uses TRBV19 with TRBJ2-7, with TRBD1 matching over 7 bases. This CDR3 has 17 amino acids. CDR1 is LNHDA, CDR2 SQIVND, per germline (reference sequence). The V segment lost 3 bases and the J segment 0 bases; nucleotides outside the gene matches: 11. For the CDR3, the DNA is TGTGCCAGTAGTATTTCGACCGGGACAGTGAGCTCCTACGAGCAGTACTTC. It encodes CASSISTGTVSSYEQYF.